This TCR beta chain derives from a study of cytomegalovirus exposure and HLA in healthy donors. Regarding the study as a whole: Most of the TCR beta V segments (in an earlier analysis) were productive either about 87% or about 30% of the time. Later on, an analysis showed TCR association rates differing by HLA locus, with DRB1 the most and HLA-C the fewest.

Of note for this clone: The antigen remains unidentified.

Germline assignment: CDR1 SGHRS and CDR2 YFSETQ. The CDR3 totals 16 residues. Trimming removed 2 bases from V and 5 bases from J; junction bases left unmatched: 9. The PCR was carried out with 60 Vbeta primers and 13 Jbeta primers. The repertoire was sequenced with immunoSEQ multiplex PCR; TCRdb's copy has only in-frame clones and lacks some. The repertoire holds 100,000 or so clones, with 75% to 85% as singletons. This sequence originates from a man aged 30-40 years in good health and CMV-seronegative. V and J are TRBV5-1 and TRBJ2-5; TRBD2 agrees at 10 bases. The sequenced sample was PBMCs. Written as DNA, the CDR3 is TGCGCCAGCAGCTTTGGTCAACTAGCGGGAAGGGAGACCCAGTACTTC. Its translation is CASSFGQLAGRETQYF.